Here is one T cell receptor beta chain with its context. Together with a sample-barcoded 5' primer, a J-beta primer mix was included in a second PCR lasting about 6 to 11 cycles. A single record per CDR3 protein comes from TCRdb applying MiXCR to the 5' RACE reads. The data show around 710,000 distinct CDR3 sequences, 35% to 45% seen once. The data stem from a study of blood T cells in healthy people across ages. The CDR3 extends over 14 amino acids. V was pared by 6 bases and J by 1 base, with 12 bases between. The germline V gene has CDR1 MNHEY and CDR2 SVGAGI. V is TRBV6-5 and J is TRBJ1-1; a possible D gene is TRBD1 (5 bases). The sample taken for sequencing was blood. This clonotype originated in a woman in her sixties in good health. The CDR3 loop reads CASRTGRTNTEAFF. DNA of the CDR3: TGTGCCAGCAGAACGGGACGGACGAACACTGAAGCTTTCTTT.